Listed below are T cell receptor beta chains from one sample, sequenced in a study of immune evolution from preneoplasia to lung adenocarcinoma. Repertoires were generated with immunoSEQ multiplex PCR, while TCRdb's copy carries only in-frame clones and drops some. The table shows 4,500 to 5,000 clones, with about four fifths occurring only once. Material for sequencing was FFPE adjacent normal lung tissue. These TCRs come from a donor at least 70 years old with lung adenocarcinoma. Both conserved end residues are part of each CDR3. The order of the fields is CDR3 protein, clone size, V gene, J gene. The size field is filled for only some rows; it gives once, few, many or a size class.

CSVPTTSGGNNEQFF	.	TRBV29-1	TRBJ2-1
CASSLEGNNEQFF	few	TRBV11-3	TRBJ2-1
CASSSQGAYGYTF	.	TRBV5-6	TRBJ1-2
CASSSFSQVQNTIYF	.	TRBV28	TRBJ1-3
CASSPTGATNEKLFF	.	TRBV9	TRBJ1-4
CASTDRRGFSEAFF	.	TRBV5-4	TRBJ1-1
CASRGTYSNQPQHF	.	TRBV27	TRBJ1-5
CASSLHQSFEQYF	.	TRBV7-2	TRBJ2-7
CASSGSGTGDFYEQYF	.	TRBV2	TRBJ2-7
CSVRGGRTGDSNYGYTF	.	TRBV29-1	TRBJ1-2
CASSLIGLNTEAFF	.	TRBV5-6	TRBJ1-1
CASSVGGTLLTDTQYF	.	TRBV9	TRBJ2-3
CASSEGQSSSGNTIYF	.	TRBV2	TRBJ1-3
CASSLSLAGDNEQFF	.	TRBV5-6	TRBJ2-1
CASSLGSNEQFF	.	TRBV27	TRBJ2-1
CASTSPQDYEQYF	.	TRBV7-2	TRBJ2-7
CASTTSGRNYEQYF	.	TRBV6-1	TRBJ2-7
CASSETWNEQFF	.	TRBV2	TRBJ2-1
CAISPIAQDRSGANVLTF	.	TRBV10-3	TRBJ2-6
CASSLDRGYGYTF	.	TRBV7-9	TRBJ1-2
CASSAGGTNTEAFF	.	TRBV27	TRBJ1-1
CASSLSAHPTDTQYF	.	TRBV5-5	TRBJ2-3
CASSFGQGGVRGYTF	.	TRBV28	TRBJ1-2
CASSVTDRGVGQFF	.	TRBV9	TRBJ2-1
CASSRSGSSYEQYF	.	TRBV5-1	TRBJ2-7
CASSDRLPSGSGTQYF	few	TRBV6-4	TRBJ2-5
CASSQDHNYREEQYF	large	TRBV4-2	TRBJ2-7
CAWSVQDDQPQHF	.	TRBV30	TRBJ1-5
CASSLADRYGYTF	.	TRBV5-1	TRBJ1-2
CASSLTGLAGGTLGTDTQYF	.	TRBV7-3	TRBJ2-3
CASLRRTGHTEAFF	.	TRBV28	TRBJ1-1
CSGRGLATGEQYF	.	TRBV29-1	TRBJ2-7
CASRKETGSYEQYF	.	TRBV5-4	TRBJ2-7
CASSQRGSQETQYF	.	TRBV5-6	TRBJ2-5
CASSSDRGTGNTIYF	.	TRBV13	TRBJ1-3
CASSLVGSTDTQYF	.	TRBV7-9	TRBJ2-3
CASSGQGAQETQYF	.	TRBV28	TRBJ2-5
CASSLGRYTDTQYF	.	TRBV5-4	TRBJ2-3
CASSSARGYTQYF	.	TRBV11-2	TRBJ2-3
CASSHEPDRGFTDTQYF	.	TRBV28	TRBJ2-3
CASSQDYRTHEQYF	.	TRBV4-3	TRBJ2-7
CAWKDRGNEKLFF	.	TRBV30	TRBJ1-4
CASRSGSANYGYTF	.	TRBV6-1	TRBJ1-2
CASSLQGTGANVLTF	.	TRBV28	TRBJ2-6
CASSPPAGELFF	.	TRBV28	TRBJ2-2
CASSEDRVSYNEQFF	.	TRBV28	TRBJ2-1